This TCR beta chain was captured in a study of neoadjuvant anti-PD-1 for oral cavity cancer. Generated by immunoSEQ multiplex PCR, the TCRdb table keeps only in-frame clones and is missing some. The repertoire holds fewer than 20,000 clones, with approximately 79% as singletons. This clone was seen only once. Germline V lookup: CDR1 LNHNV, CDR2 YYDKDF (reference sequence). The CDR3 is made up of 13 amino acids. Trimming left V 5 bases short and J 5 bases short, with 13 bases between. The origin of this receptor is a person aged 40 to 85 with oral cavity squamous cell carcinoma. The V and J genes are TRBV15 and TRBJ2-7; no firm D call. The starting material was PBMCs, obtained before nivolumab (anti-PD-1) treatment. The CDR3 loop is CATSVNYQDEQYF. DNA of the CDR3: TGTGCCACCAGCGTAAATTACCAGGACGAGCAGTACTTC.